This TCR beta chain is from a study of OX40 agonist ivuxolimab in advanced cancers. The study in broad terms: Ivuxolimab, which targeted the costimulatory receptor OX40 (CD134), was an agonistic, fully human IgG2 monoclonal antibody. Of the approximately 53 patients in dose escalation, 19 had hepatocellular carcinoma, some 15 had melanoma, 9 had renal cell carcinoma and 9 had head and neck cancer. Intravenous ivuxolimab was administered to patients every 2 weeks at six dose levels: 0.01, 0.1, 0.3, 1.5, 3 and 10 mg/kg. Three dose-escalation patients achieved partial responses, one with hepatocellular carcinoma and two with cutaneous melanoma. In the dose-escalation cohort, 82.7% of patients were male, and the mean age was 60 years with a range of about 20 to 90. The purpose of peripheral TCRbeta sequencing was to test whether ivuxolimab changed TCR sequence diversity and led to clonal T-cell expansion. Prior anti-PD-1, anti-PD-L1 or anti-CTLA-4 therapy was permitted, and checkpoint inhibitors had been received by about 36% of dose-escalation patients. The paper covers the monotherapy dose-escalation part of the phase I ivuxolimab trial, which included N of about 50 patients.

Concerning this clone itself: Its cognate antigen has yet to be identified. Base qualities are missing; no much larger clone stands one base away.

Genomic DNA was isolated from the sorted cells so that the TCRbeta CDR3 region could be sequenced. The immunoSEQ Assay was used for sequencing of TCRbeta CDR3 regions. The immuneACCESS repertoire file appears here via TCRdb, limited to in-frame rearrangements. These files lack a portion of the clones; in checked studies, under half of the deficit traces to unresolved V genes, and the cause of the others is not known. This sample lists around 68,000 clones; about 90% were detected once. The biggest ten clones account for approximately 0.3% of the sample. The trial excluded patients who had a history of autoimmune disease or were on systemic immunosuppression. Peripheral blood for TCR sequencing was drawn from every dose cohort at baseline, at cycle 4 day 1 and at cycle 7 day 1. The samples were drawn from a first-in-human, open-label, multicenter phase I dose-escalation trial of ivuxolimab. The trial enrolled adults with locally advanced or metastatic head and neck squamous cell, hepatocellular, melanoma or renal cell carcinoma. Before TCR sequencing, CD4+ and CD8+ T cells were separately sorted from peripheral blood.

What the research found in general, with its limitations: The antigen specificity of the peripheral T cells that underwent clonal expansion was not determined. Low levels of normalized T-cell clonal expansion were also seen in some patients who did not respond. Partial responders in the 0.1-3.0 mg/kg groups had among the lowest normalized peripheral clonal expansion, especially among CD8+ T cells. At doses from 0.1 to 3.0 mg/kg, clonal expansion was seen in both CD4+ and CD8+ blood T cells between baseline and week 6. After ivuxolimab, expanded clones were on average more numerous among CD8+ T cells than among CD4+ T cells.

The receptor was derived from an adult with an advanced solid tumor such as melanoma, head and neck, liver or kidney cancer. The source was CD4+ or CD8+ T cells sorted from blood, collected in a trial of the OX40 agonist ivuxolimab.

The sequenced DNA is TGTGCCAGCAGTACCCCGACAGGCTATGGCTACACCTTC. Translated, it gives CASSTPTGYGYTF. The V gene is TRBV27 and the J gene is TRBJ1-2; the D region possibly corresponds to TRBD1 (6 bases align). V is cut by 5 bases and J by 4 bases, and the space between the germline ends is 11 bases. CDR1 and CDR2, looked up from the germline V gene (reference sequence), are MNHEY and SMNVEV. Counted from cysteine to phenylalanine, this CDR3 has 13 amino acids. This entry keeps only the CDR3 DNA: 39 bases, framed from base 1.